The present T cell receptor (beta chain) was sequenced within a study of shared clonotypes between healthy human individuals. Sequencing was at deep level. Source study methods: Filtering differed, since immunoSEQ gave only junction sequences and no quality scores. Libraries were prepared by immunoSEQ multiplex PCR; TCRdb keeps only in-frame clonotypes and omits some of them. D and trimming come from the DNA, and the V and J calls and clone size come from that table. The table includes more than 2 million clones, around 95% detected once. Whole-study results and caveats: When compared with the clonotypes that were shared by all four sorted-subset donors, the non-shared clonotypes turned out to have lower generation probabilities. In having few donors, the study represented limited genetic and exposure-history diversity.

Notes on this clone: Its matching antigen is unknown. Other DNA sequences in this specimen translate into the identical CDR3.

Sequencing input: naive CD4+ T cells sorted from blood. Subset here: CD45RA+ positively selected. The TCR sequence derives from a man aged 18 to 30 in good health.

The chain's CDR3 is CASSGQGADTGELFF. The CDR3 coding sequence is TGTGCCAGCAGTGGTCAGGGGGCCGACACCGGGGAGCTGTTTTTT. V is TRBV2 and J is TRBJ2-2; the match to TRBD1 covers 8 bases. This CDR3 is 15 amino acids long. V shed 4 bases, J shed 3 bases, and the junction held 4 bases outside the gene matches. Germline CDR1 and CDR2: SNHLY and FYNNEI. The full variable domain, with the rest looked up from reference TRBV2 and TRBJ2-2, is EPEVTQTPSHQVTQMGQEVILRCVPISNHLYFYWYRQILGQKVEFLVSFYNNEISEKSEIFDDQFSVERPDGSNFTLKIRSTKLEDSAMYFCASSGQGADTGELFFGEGSRLTVL.